This T cell receptor beta chain was found in a study of blood T cell repertoires in COVID-19. Those enrolled in Seattle joined during active infection and were followed longitudinally afterward. TCRdb's copy holds only in-frame clones and misses some; the assay was immunoSEQ multiplex PCR. This sample has fewer than 350,000 clones, with 86% found just once. The CDR3 covers 12 residues. From germline, CDR1 is SNHLY and CDR2 FYNNEI. The ends were cut back, 11 bases at V and 2 bases at J, with 13 bases in the middle. The sample consisted of peripheral blood. J is TRBJ2-7 and V is TRBV2; D is possibly TRBD1 (6 bases). This receptor was obtained from a woman in her 30s with COVID-19, enrolled during active disease. CDR3 sequence reads: CAGGQQAYEQYF. CDR3 in DNA: TGTGCCGGTGGACAGCAGGCCTACGAGCAGTACTTC.